A selection of T cell receptor beta chains follows, all from one sample in a study of blood T cell repertoires in COVID-19. Clones were sequenced by immunoSEQ multiplex PCR, and TCRdb holds only the in-frame ones, with some missing. Among more than 400,000 clones listed, roughly 90% were seen once. The sample was PBMCs or T cells enriched from blood (not recorded which). The source is a woman aged 18 to 35 who had recovered from COVID-19. Each CDR3 is given with its conserved first and last residue. The D gene is left open where the match is weak. Expanded clones get a size class; other rows say once, few or many, or leave the size out.

j_call cdr3_length d_call v_call clone_size cdr3_aa cdr3_nt
TRBJ1-4 15 TRBD1 TRBV2 . CASTVGGTGHEKLFF TGTGCCAGCACCGTCGGTGGGACAGGGCATGAAAAACTGTTTTTT
TRBJ2-3 14 . TRBV18 . CASSPTQSQDTQYF TGTGCCAGCTCACCGACACAGAGCCAGGATACGCAGTATTTT
TRBJ2-1 19 . TRBV18 . CASSPSSVGGASSYNEQFF TGTGCCAGCTCACCCTCCTCGGTAGGGGGGGCCAGCTCCTACAATGAGCAGTTCTTC
TRBJ1-1 12 . TRBV5-6 . CASSLVGAGAFF TGTGCCAGCAGCTTAGTGGGGGCTGGAGCTTTCTTT
TRBJ1-2 14 . TRBV4-1 . CASSPQVENYGYTF TGCGCCAGCAGCCCCCAGGTCGAAAACTATGGCTACACCTTC
TRBJ2-5 14 . TRBV5-1 . CASSFRGARETQYF TGCGCCAGCAGCTTTCGGGGGGCAAGAGAGACCCAGTACTTC
TRBJ2-7 12 . TRBV6-4 once CASSLQGHEQYF TGTGCCAGCAGTTTACAGGGCCACGAGCAGTACTTC
TRBJ1-3 16 TRBD1 TRBV28 . CASRILGGRGGNTIYF TGTGCCAGCAGGATCCTCGGCGGCAGGGGGGGAAACACCATATATTTT
TRBJ1-5 13 . TRBV10-1 . CASSDTVNQPQHF TGCGCCAGCAGTGACACGGTTAATCAGCCCCAGCATTTT
TRBJ2-5 16 TRBD2 TRBV2 . CASGGASGYRSETQYF TGTGCCAGCGGCGGGGCTAGCGGGTATCGGTCAGAGACCCAGTACTTC
TRBJ1-2 14 TRBD1 TRBV19 . CASHRSGQSYGYTF TGTGCCAGTCACCGTTCGGGACAGTCCTATGGCTACACCTTC
TRBJ1-3 15 . TRBV2 . CASRASGGYGNTIYF TGTGCCAGCAGGGCGAGTGGGGGGTATGGAAACACCATATATTTT
TRBJ1-3 15 TRBD1 TRBV3-1/TRBV3-2 . CASSQHRGDGNTIYF TGTGCCAGCAGCCAACACAGGGGGGATGGAAACACCATATATTTT
TRBJ1-4 16 . TRBV4-1 . CASGQPYSSSNEKLFF TGCGCCAGCGGGCAACCCTATTCTTCGTCTAATGAAAAACTGTTTTTT
TRBJ1-5 15 TRBD1 TRBV11-2 . CASSLKGGRDQPQHF TGTGCCAGCAGCTTAAAAGGGGGCCGGGATCAGCCCCAGCATTTT
TRBJ2-7 13 . TRBV30 . CAWSVSRQNEQYF TGTGCCTGGAGTGTAAGCAGGCAGAACGAGCAGTACTTC
TRBJ2-5 13 TRBD1 TRBV12-3/TRBV12-4 . CASSRGQGQTQYF TGTGCCAGCAGCCGCGGACAGGGCCAGACCCAGTACTTC
TRBJ1-5 14 TRBD1 TRBV2 . CASSEAGGRQPQHF TGTGCCAGCAGTGAGGCAGGGGGCAGGCAGCCCCAGCATTTT
TRBJ1-2 11 . TRBV30 . CAWSRRGGYTF TGTGCCTGGAGTCGTAGGGGTGGCTACACCTTC
TRBJ2-5 13 . TRBV2 . CASSEGLVETQYF TGTGCCAGCAGTGAAGGACTAGTAGAGACCCAGTACTTC
TRBJ1-5 14 TRBD1 TRBV6-6 . CASRPTGADQPQHF TGTGCCAGCAGGCCGACAGGGGCGGATCAGCCCCAGCATTTT
TRBJ1-1 13 . TRBV2 . CATRHEMNTEAFF TGTGCCACACGACACGAAATGAACACTGAAGCTTTCTTT